Listed below are T cell receptor beta chains from one sample, sequenced in a study of T cells and Merkel cell carcinoma outcomes. Assay: immunoSEQ multiplex PCR; the TCRdb copy retains only in-frame clones and omits some. The sample includes around 3,000 clones, approximately 79% of them seen just once. The sample comprised tumor tissue from Merkel cell carcinoma. The source of these receptors is a human donor with Merkel cell carcinoma. Each CDR3 is given without its conserved first and last residue. Each record gives: V gene, J gene, D gene, CDR3 protein. A D gene is named only where the DNA matches it firmly.

V gene: TRBV9; J gene: TRBJ1-4; D gene: TRBD1; CDR3 protein: ASSSWTGEGEKLF
V gene: TRBV28; J gene: TRBJ1-5; D gene: .; CDR3 protein: ASSMGGSNQPQH
V gene: TRBV18; J gene: TRBJ1-1; D gene: .; CDR3 protein: ASSPKAYGAF
V gene: TRBV9; J gene: TRBJ2-2; D gene: .; CDR3 protein: ASSAHGFANTGELF
V gene: TRBV15; J gene: TRBJ2-7; D gene: .; CDR3 protein: ATSRGDSSNYEQY
V gene: TRBV6-1; J gene: TRBJ1-6; D gene: .; CDR3 protein: ASSEALGTVNSPLH
V gene: TRBV6-6; J gene: TRBJ2-7; D gene: TRBD2; CDR3 protein: ASFPSREGYEQY
V gene: TRBV2; J gene: TRBJ2-7; D gene: .; CDR3 protein: ASRSGQGAREQY
V gene: TRBV4-1; J gene: TRBJ1-5; D gene: .; CDR3 protein: ASSRGQNQPQH
V gene: TRBV28; J gene: TRBJ1-1; D gene: .; CDR3 protein: ASSLEGNTEAF
V gene: TRBV10-3; J gene: TRBJ1-2; D gene: .; CDR3 protein: AISDGNRYT
V gene: TRBV4-1; J gene: TRBJ1-1; D gene: .; CDR3 protein: ASSQGGGLTEAF
V gene: TRBV13; J gene: TRBJ1-1; D gene: .; CDR3 protein: ASSLGGQGGAF
V gene: TRBV6-5; J gene: TRBJ2-7; D gene: .; CDR3 protein: ASSYSRPTDGYEQY
V gene: TRBV11-2; J gene: TRBJ2-2; D gene: TRBD1; CDR3 protein: ASSPWGQGNTGELF
V gene: TRBV5-1; J gene: TRBJ2-7; D gene: .; CDR3 protein: ASSYTGGGIYEQY
V gene: TRBV5-1; J gene: TRBJ2-5; D gene: .; CDR3 protein: ASSLGDPSIQETQY
V gene: TRBV7-9; J gene: TRBJ2-7; D gene: TRBD1; CDR3 protein: ASSLAGTGPYEQY
V gene: TRBV5-1; J gene: TRBJ1-2; D gene: TRBD1; CDR3 protein: ASRLDRAPGYGYT
V gene: TRBV7-2; J gene: TRBJ2-7; D gene: .; CDR3 protein: ASSSTGFSYEQY
V gene: TRBV2; J gene: TRBJ1-5; D gene: TRBD1; CDR3 protein: ASSHRGANQPQH
V gene: TRBV5-4; J gene: TRBJ2-5; D gene: .; CDR3 protein: ASSFFGAQETQY
V gene: TRBV2; J gene: TRBJ2-5; D gene: .; CDR3 protein: ASRGQGGETQY
V gene: TRBV11-2; J gene: TRBJ2-7; D gene: TRBD2; CDR3 protein: ASSPNSGGTISYEQY
V gene: TRBV27; J gene: TRBJ1-6; D gene: .; CDR3 protein: ASSFGGLNSPLH
V gene: TRBV28; J gene: TRBJ1-6; D gene: .; CDR3 protein: ASSASGGSYNSPLH
V gene: TRBV28; J gene: TRBJ1-2; D gene: TRBD1; CDR3 protein: ASSPDRGYGYT
V gene: TRBV9; J gene: TRBJ2-2; D gene: .; CDR3 protein: ASSHRGGELF
V gene: TRBV5-6; J gene: TRBJ1-2; D gene: .; CDR3 protein: ASSLAGDNNGYT
V gene: TRBV7-2; J gene: TRBJ1-1; D gene: TRBD1; CDR3 protein: ASSRLQGATEAF